The clone carrying this T cell receptor beta chain was picked up a small number of times. CDR3 size: 13 residues. The trim removed 6 bases at V and 3 bases at J, leaving 3 bases unmatched. Germline CDR1 and CDR2: ENHRY and SYGVKD. These data come from a study of blood T cell repertoires in COVID-19. The assay was immunoSEQ multiplex PCR, and TCRdb's table has in-frame clones only and misses some. Of about 90,000 clones listed, under 95% were seen once; the top ten hold about 2.5%. The clonotype was recovered from a human donor with active COVID-19. The donor label of this sample is uncertain. The chain links TRBV10-3 to TRBJ2-7; 9 bases are a match to TRBD2. The sample comprised peripheral blood. In DNA, the CDR3 is TGTGCCATCAGGAGTAGCGGGGGCTACGAGCAGTACTTC. Translated: CAIRSSGGYEQYF.